The rows below give T cell receptor beta chains drawn from one sample of a study of blood T cell repertoires in COVID-19. The data were produced by immunoSEQ multiplex PCR, yet TCRdb's version contains in-frame clones alone and is incomplete. The sample comprises 45,000 to 65,000 clones, under 85% of which are singletons, and 6.5% to 8.5% rests with the top ten. The sequencing sample was made of peripheral blood. These receptors came from a man between 70 and 80 years old with active COVID-19. The CDR3 runs from the conserved cysteine through the conserved F or W. D genes are given only for firm matches. Where a row states a size, it is once, few, many or the class of an expanded clone; other rows omit it.

D: TRBD1
size: once
V: TRBV28
J: TRBJ1-2
CDR3: CATATPATGGSNGYTF
DNA: TGTGCCACCGCGACCCCCGCGACAGGGGGCTCGAATGGCTACACCTTC

D: TRBD1
size: -
V: TRBV5-1
J: TRBJ1-6
CDR3: CASSDGTGPNSPLHF
DNA: TGCGCCAGCAGCGACGGGACAGGCCCCAATTCACCCCTCCACTTT

D: -
size: -
V: TRBV6-5
J: TRBJ2-7
CDR3: CASSRDSSRSYEQYF
DNA: TGTGCCAGCAGTCGTGACAGCTCACGCTCCTACGAGCAGTACTTC

D: -
size: once
V: TRBV3-1/TRBV3-2
J: TRBJ2-7
CDR3: CASSPLGGYEQYF
DNA: TGTGCCAGCAGCCCGCTAGGGGGTTACGAGCAGTACTTC

D: -
size: once
V: TRBV4-2
J: TRBJ1-1
CDR3: CASSPGGRSTNTEAFF
DNA: TGTGCCAGCAGCCCGGGGGGCAGATCGACGAACACTGAAGCTTTCTTT

D: TRBD2
size: -
V: TRBV5-5
J: TRBJ2-7
CDR3: CASSRAGAFSAYEQYF
DNA: TGTGCCAGCAGCCGAGCGGGGGCTTTCTCAGCCTACGAGCAGTACTTC

D: TRBD1
size: -
V: TRBV7-8
J: TRBJ1-2
CDR3: CASSRGQGAGGYTF
DNA: TGTGCCAGCAGCAGGGGACAGGGGGCGGGTGGCTACACCTTC

D: -
size: -
V: TRBV19
J: TRBJ2-5
CDR3: CASSIINQETQYF
DNA: TGTGCCAGTAGTATAATTAACCAAGAGACCCAGTACTTC

D: TRBD2
size: -
V: TRBV5-1
J: TRBJ2-1
CDR3: CASSYLGSGGYNEQFF
DNA: TGCGCCAGCAGCTACCTTGGTAGCGGGGGGTACAATGAGCAGTTCTTC

D: -
size: -
V: TRBV19
J: TRBJ1-3
CDR3: CASSLPGQTGNTIYF
DNA: TGTGCCAGTAGCTTACCGGGACAAACTGGAAACACCATATATTTT

D: TRBD1
size: -
V: TRBV6-5
J: TRBJ1-4
CDR3: CASRTTGGRGEKLFF
DNA: TGTGCCAGCAGGACTACAGGGGGAAGAGGTGAAAAACTGTTTTTT